This T cell receptor (beta chain) was captured in a study of blood T cell repertoires in COVID-19. Whole-study context: Specimens from acute and convalescent COVID-19 originated in the United States, Italy and Spain.

Trimming took off 10 bases at V and 1 base at J, with 10 bases between the two ends. The CDR3 length is 12 residues. Germline values: CDR1 SNHLY, CDR2 FYNNEI. Using immunoSEQ multiplex PCR, the repertoire was profiled, and TCRdb retains in-frame clones only, with some absent. The sample contains about 170,000 clones, around four fifths of which appear only once. Patients of the Seattle cohort, enrolled during active infection, were followed longitudinally. This clonotype was sampled from a woman aged 65 to 85 with COVID-19, enrolled during active disease. The rearrangement links TRBV2 to TRBJ1-1; D unresolved. Sequenced: peripheral blood. The CDR3 reads CANTGGNTEAFF. The CDR3 region has the DNA TGTGCCAACACCGGAGGGAACACTGAAGCTTTCTTT.